The 21 T cell receptor beta chains reported below all come from one sample, sequenced in a study of OX40 agonist ivuxolimab in advanced cancers. The library was made by the immunoSEQ multiplex PCR assay. Imported from immuneACCESS, the table was reduced by TCRdb to in-frame sequences with V and J called. These copies leave out some clones; in studies compared against another copy, an unresolved V gene accounts for under half, and the cause of the remainder is not known. In all, the sample holds 95,000 to 100,000 clones, and under 90% of those were seen once. 4.5% to 6% of the sample is in the top ten clones. The source material was CD4+ or CD8+ T cells sorted from blood, sampled in a trial of the OX40 agonist ivuxolimab. The receptors come from an adult with an advanced solid tumor such as melanoma, head and neck, liver or kidney cancer.

The chain recombines TRBV5-6 with TRBJ1-1, with D possibly matching TRBD1 (5 bases). Germline assignment: CDR1 SGHDT and CDR2 YYEEEE. Trimming pared 2 bases from V and 5 bases from J, leaving 16 bases between. CDR3 length equals 15 residues. CDR3 loop: CASSFGTPGRTEAFF. The CDR3 coding sequence is TGTGCCAGCAGCTTCGGGACCCCGGGGAGGACTGAAGCTTTCTTT.

The rearrangement uses TRBV4-2 and TRBJ1-4; 9 bases line up with TRBD1. With 4 bases clipped from V and 5 bases from J, the junction kept 8 bases outside the gene matches. CDR3 length equals 16 residues. Germline V gives CDR1 LGHNA, CDR2 YNFKEQ. This chain's CDR3 is CASSPPGQGGNEKLFF. CDR3 in DNA: TGTGCCAGCAGCCCCCCGGGACAGGGCGGCAATGAAAAACTGTTTTTT.

About this clone: Additional DNA sequences in this sample encode the identical CDR3. The chain is built from TRBV5-1 and TRBJ1-1, with D uncertain. Germline V gene data show CDR1 as SGHRS and CDR2 as YFSETQ. V lost 0 bases, J lost 0 bases, and 6 bases lay in between. This CDR3 is built from 14 residues. The CDR3 bases are TGCGCCAGCAGCTTGGGGCAGGTGAACACTGAAGCTTTCTTT. This encodes CASSLGQVNTEAFF.

V gene TRBV27 combines with J gene TRBJ2-1; maybe TRBD2 (5 bases). This CDR3 has 12 amino acids. Per the germline V gene, CDR1 is MNHEY and CDR2 is SMNVEV (reference sequence). The V and J ends lost 4 bases and 7 bases respectively, with 8 bases between them. CDR3 loop: CASSYGNNEQFF. As DNA, the CDR3 is TGTGCCAGCAGTTACGGGAATAATGAGCAGTTCTTC.

V usage is TRBV7-8 and J usage is TRBJ2-5; 9 bases align to TRBD2. The CDR3 consists of 16 residues. With V trimmed by 5 bases and J by 1 base, 8 bases remained unmatched. Germline V gene data show CDR1 as SGHVS and CDR2 as FQNEAQ. The CDR3 here is CASSHWREGAQETQYF. CDR3 DNA sequence: TGTGCCAGCAGCCACTGGCGGGAGGGAGCCCAAGAGACCCAGTACTTC.

V is TRBV14 and J is TRBJ1-1; TRBD1 might be the D (6 bases). CDR3 size: 15 residues. Trimming removed 4 bases at V and 4 bases at J, with 16 bases between. Looked up from germline, CDR1 is SGHDN and CDR2 is FVKESK. The CDR3 spells CASSLGHSGVTEAFF. The CDR3, as DNA: TGTGCCAGCAGCCTGGGACACTCGGGGGTCACTGAAGCTTTCTTT.

This clone was recorded once. The chain employs TRBV6-5 and TRBJ1-1, with 7 bases matching TRBD1. Germline lookup yields CDR1 MNHEY and CDR2 SVGAGI. There are 14 residues in the CDR3. J gave up 5 bases and V 7 bases, and 10 bases lay outside the gene matches. The CDR3 reads CASTIDRAGTEAFF. For the CDR3, the DNA is TGTGCCAGCACCATCGACAGGGCTGGAACTGAAGCTTTCTTT.

The V and J genes are TRBV30 and TRBJ2-6, with TRBD1 matching over 8 bases. The germline CDR1 and CDR2 sequences are GTSNPN and SVGIG (reference sequence). This CDR3 is built from 15 residues. The CDR3 region has the DNA TGTGCGTCCAACAGGGGGAGCTCTGGGGCCAACGTCCTGACTTTC. It encodes CASNRGSSGANVLTF.

The rearrangement uses TRBV6-1 and TRBJ2-2; 8 positions agree with TRBD2. Germline values: CDR1 MNHNS, CDR2 SASEGT. The V gene end was trimmed by 2 bases and the J gene end by 4 bases; junction bases not matched to a gene: 6. The CDR3 covers 16 residues. CDR3 sequence (DNA): TGTGCCAGCAGTGAAATGTCCGGGAGGGCCACCGGGGAGCTGTTTTTT. It yields the protein CASSEMSGRATGELFF.

This chain uses TRBV30 with TRBJ1-6, with a tentative D call TRBD1 (5 bases). The CDR3 totals 18 residues. Trimming removed 4 bases at V and 0 bases at J, with 19 bases between. Germline V gene data show CDR1 as GTSNPN and CDR2 as SVGIG (reference sequence). The CDR3 is CAWTPTKTVSSYNSPLHF. DNA of the CDR3: TGTGCCTGGACCCCCACTAAGACAGTCAGCTCCTATAATTCACCCCTCCACTTT.

The chain uses TRBV14 and TRBJ2-1; the match to TRBD2 covers 7 bases. The J segment lost 1 base and the V segment lost 1 base, leaving 1 base of the junction unmatched. Germline CDR1 SGHDN, CDR2 FVKESK. This CDR3 is 15 amino acids long. CDR3 nucleotides: TGTGCCAGCAGCCAAGGGCGGGGGTCCTACAATGAGCAGTTCTTC. Translated: CASSQGRGSYNEQFF.

J is TRBJ2-7 and V is TRBV29-1; D may be TRBD1 or TRBD2 (5 bases each). Germline CDR1 is SQVTM and CDR2 is ANQGSEA. This CDR3 region has 14 residues. Trimming pared 6 bases from V and 5 bases from J, leaving 20 bases between. The CDR3 nucleotides are TGCAGCGTCTTTGGTTTGCAGGGAGTCAACGAGCAGTACTTC. As protein: CSVFGLQGVNEQYF.

The chain is built from TRBV5-6 and TRBJ2-2; D is unclear. Germline CDR1 reads SGHDT; CDR2 reads YYEEEE. V was trimmed by 0 bases and J by 8 bases, leaving 11 bases between them. The length of the CDR3 is 14 residues. This CDR3 is CASSLVVSRGELFF. CDR3 nucleotide sequence: TGTGCCAGCAGCTTGGTGGTGAGCAGGGGGGAGCTGTTTTTT.

The chain uses TRBV2 and TRBJ1-1; D unresolved. The CDR3 is made up of 10 amino acids. The V gene's germline CDR1 is SNHLY and CDR2 FYNNEI. Trimming left V 6 bases short and J 10 bases short, with 9 bases between. CDR3 DNA sequence: TGTGCCAGCAGGATTCGGTTAGCTTTCTTT. As protein: CASRIRLAFF.

The chain uses TRBV6-5 and TRBJ2-7; 9 positions agree with TRBD2. Germline trimming cut 5 bases from V and 2 bases from J; bases unmatched to any gene: 4. The CDR3 has 14 residues. Germline V gene lookup returns CDR1 MNHEY and CDR2 SVGAGI. The CDR3 DNA reads TGTGCCAGCAGTCCTCGGACTAGCGCCTACGAGCAGTACTTC. It specifies CASSPRTSAYEQYF.

About this clone: This same CDR3 is encoded by further DNA sequences in the sample. The chain combines TRBV6-5 with TRBJ1-2, with D tentatively TRBD1 (5 bases). Trimming removed 6 bases from V and 2 bases from J, with 7 bases in between. Germline V gene data show CDR1 as MNHEY and CDR2 as SVGAGI. The CDR3 is 12 residues long. The CDR3 DNA is TGTGCCAGCAGCAGACAGAACTATGGCTACACCTTC. Translation: CASSRQNYGYTF.

The chain links TRBV9 to TRBJ1-1; 9 nucleotides align to TRBD1. The CDR3 spans 15 residues. Germline CDR1 is SGDLS and CDR2 is YYNGEE. V shed 3 bases, J shed 2 bases, and the junction held 5 bases outside the gene matches. The CDR3 DNA is TGTGCCAGCAGCGGAACAGGGGGCCCTAACACTGAAGCTTTCTTT. Encoded protein: CASSGTGGPNTEAFF.

The genes are TRBV10-3 and TRBJ2-1; tentatively, D is TRBD2 (5 bases). The CDR3 runs to 13 residues. The germline V gene has CDR1 ENHRY and CDR2 SYGVKD. The germline V and J ends were trimmed by 2 bases and 11 bases, with 13 bases remaining between them. The CDR3 DNA is TGTGCCATCAGTGAGGAGGGCAGTTGGAAGCAGTTCTTC. It yields the protein CAISEEGSWKQFF.

This clone was counted only a few times. V usage is TRBV5-1 and J usage is TRBJ1-1; D gene unclear. Germline V gene data show CDR1 as SGHRS and CDR2 as YFSETQ. V lost 2 bases and J 1 base, leaving 21 bases between the germline ends. The CDR3 is 18 amino acids. The CDR3 DNA sequence: TGCGCCAGCAGCTTTTCTCGCTCTTCCCTTTCCCCGAACACTGAAGCTTTCTTT. As protein: CASSFSRSSLSPNTEAFF.

The J gene is TRBJ2-3, the V gene TRBV10-3, with D unclear. Trimming removed 4 bases at V and 9 bases at J, with 8 bases between. The CDR3 loop spans 11 amino acids. Germline CDR1 reads ENHRY; CDR2 reads SYGVKD. The CDR3 DNA reads as TGTGCCATCAGTGCGCAGGAAACGCAGTATTTT. It translates to CAISAQETQYF.

The genes are TRBV2 and TRBJ2-2; D possibly matches TRBD1 or TRBD2 (5 bases each). V lost 6 bases, J lost 0 bases, and 11 bases lay in between. The CDR3 loop spans 15 amino acids. Germline CDR1 SNHLY, CDR2 FYNNEI. The DNA of the CDR3 is TGTGCCAGCAGACCTGGGACCGCGAACACCGGGGAGCTGTTTTTT. This encodes CASRPGTANTGELFF. Together with reference TRBV2 and TRBJ2-2, the CDR3 gives the full variable domain: EPEVTQTPSHQVTQMGQEVILRCVPISNHLYFYWYRQILGQKVEFLVSFYNNEISEKSEIFDDQFSVERPDGSNFTLKIRSTKLEDSAMYFCASRPGTANTGELFFGEGSRLTVL.